This entry is about one T cell receptor beta chain. Produced via immunoSEQ multiplex PCR; TCRdb's table is partial and in-frame only. Found here are approximately 500,000 clones, around nine tenths of them singletons; the top ten hold around 13%. Trimming removed 3 bases from V and 7 bases from J; junction bases left unmatched: 14. The CDR3 has 17 residues. The source of the sample is a study of Ad26.COV2.S vaccination and SARS-CoV-2 variants. Study as a whole: Donor joined the COV1001 Ad26.COV2.S trial arm.

Treatment defined: around 19 received Ad26.COV2.S at low or high dose, single or two shots; about 5 received placebo; per-sample allocation not given. Sampling took place 63 days after the first vaccine or placebo injection. Here the sequenced sample was peripheral blood, taken in a trial of Ad26.COV2.S vaccine versus placebo. V gene TRBV23-1 combines with J gene TRBJ1-5; 8 bases agree with TRBD1. TRBV23-1 has ORF status, its function being uncertain. The receptor's source is a person between 18 and 65 years old who received the Ad26.COV2.S COVID-19 vaccine or a placebo. The CDR3 DNA reads TGCGCCAGCAGTCACCCTCGAGGGCGGACAGGGAGCCAGCCCCAGCATTTT. As protein: CASSHPRGRTGSQPQHF.